This T cell receptor (beta chain) appears in the sequencing data of a study of neurological immune-mediated disorders. This clonotype was detected many times. The target antigen is unknown. Whole-study findings and limits: None of the CDR3 amino acid sequences found in expanded clones was shared across subjects. This suggests that the TCR-beta repertoires were private in all groups. HTLV-1-associated myelopathy ranked highest for TCR clonal expansion and multiple sclerosis lowest, beneath healthy controls.

After removal of 5 bases from V and 5 bases from J, the junction contained 9 bases not matched to a gene. The CDR3 is made up of 15 amino acids. Germline loops: CDR1 LGHDT, CDR2 YNNKEL (reference sequence). By 5'RACE with 10-nucleotide random UMIs, the cDNA was made. TCRdb redid the calling of the 5' RACE reads with MiXCR, one entry per CDR3 protein. The sample lists about 58,000 distinct CDR3 sequences; roughly 4% were seen once. The sample consisted of PBMCs. The rearrangement links TRBV3-1 to TRBJ1-1, with 9 bases identical to TRBD1. The sequence was collected from a man in his thirties or forties with multiple sclerosis. The CDR3 sequence: CASSSQGTGRTEAFF. CDR3 DNA sequence: TGTGCCAGCAGCTCCCAGGGGACAGGGAGGACTGAAGCTTTCTTT.